The next 23 T cell receptor beta chains were all read from a single sample in a study of monozygotic twins with inflammatory bowel disease. TCRdb reprocessed the 5' RACE reads and reports one entry per CDR3 protein, with no DNA. Its table lists around 400,000 distinct CDR3 sequences. Sequenced: blood. The receptors stem from a human donor with ulcerative colitis or Crohn's disease, or a healthy co-twin of an affected twin (not recorded which).

J is TRBJ1-5 and V is TRBV19. The CDR3 extends over 13 amino acids. Germline lookup yields CDR1 LNHDA and CDR2 SQIVND (reference sequence). The CDR3 protein is CASSKVLGQPQHF.

CDR3 in amino acids: CASSQEQQDEKLFF. This chain uses TRBV4-2 with TRBJ1-4. Germline V gene data show CDR1 as LGHNA and CDR2 as YNFKEQ. The CDR3 runs 14 residues.

This chain uses TRBV7-6 with TRBJ2-7; TCRdb returns TRBD1, unconfirmable since there is no DNA. The CDR3 loop spans 14 amino acids. CDR1 SGHVS and CDR2 FNYEAQ come from the germline V gene. The CDR3 loop is CASSPGPPGYEQYF. The complete variable domain, with remaining parts taken from reference TRBV7-6 and TRBJ2-7, reads GAGVSQSPRYKVTKRGQDVALRCDPISGHVSLYWYRQALGQGPEFLTYFNYEAQQDKSGLPNDRFSAERPEGSISTLTIQRTEQRDSAMYRCASSPGPPGYEQYFGPGTRLTVT.

The chain has TRBV5-4 and TRBJ1-5; TCRdb's D call of TRBD1 is untestable without DNA. Looked up from germline, CDR1 is SGHNT and CDR2 is YYREEE (reference sequence). CDR3 length equals 15 residues. CDR3 sequence reads: CASSLDRGLGQPQHF.

This rearrangement joins TRBV3-1 to TRBJ1-5. Germline CDR1 LGHDT, CDR2 YNNKEL (reference sequence). The CDR3 runs 16 residues. The CDR3 protein is CASSEEDERVTQPQHF.

This sequence joins TRBV9 and TRBJ2-1; TCRdb names TRBD1, which stays unverified in the absence of DNA. The CDR3 totals 13 residues. Germline-derived CDR1 and CDR2 are SGDLS and YYNGEE. The chain's CDR3 is CASSVRGSNEQFF.

This rearrangement joins TRBV12-3 or TRBV12-4 to TRBJ2-5; checking the TCRdb D call of TRBD1 is not possible without DNA. There are 14 residues in the CDR3. The CDR3 protein is CASSSGTGEETQYF.

The chain uses TRBV2 and TRBJ1-2. The CDR3 loop spans 13 amino acids. Germline CDR1 SNHLY, CDR2 FYNNEI. The CDR3 here is CASSESARDGYTF.

The J gene is TRBJ2-3, the V gene TRBV5-1; TCRdb reports TRBD2, a call that lacks DNA to check it against. In germline, CDR1 is SGHRS, CDR2 YFSETQ. The CDR3 contains 14 residues. The CDR3 sequence is CASRLALHTDTQYF.

The V and J genes are TRBV27 and TRBJ1-1; TCRdb's D gene call, TRBD1, goes unchecked for lack of DNA. Germline CDR1 MNHEY, CDR2 SMNVEV (reference sequence). The CDR3 has 13 residues. CDR3 sequence reads: CASSLRQSTEAFF.

The chain employs TRBV5-1 and TRBJ2-1; TCRdb outputs TRBD1, but without DNA this stays unchecked. The CDR3 extends over 14 amino acids. Per germline, CDR1 SGHRS and CDR2 YFSETQ. CDR3 region: CASSPGDRYNEQFF.

This sequence joins TRBV5-1 and TRBJ2-3; TCRdb picks TRBD2, but there is no DNA to check that call. The CDR3 consists of 15 residues. Per germline, CDR1 SGHRS and CDR2 YFSETQ. The CDR3 is CASSLRRGVTDTQYF.

J is TRBJ2-7 and V is TRBV7-2. Germline CDR1 and CDR2: SGHTA and FQGNSA. The CDR3 spans 12 residues. The CDR3: CASSYTASEQYF.

This chain links TRBV3-1 with TRBJ2-5; the TCRdb call, TRBD2, lacks DNA for checking. The germline CDR1 and CDR2 sequences are LGHDT and YNNKEL (reference sequence). This CDR3 is built from 15 residues. The CDR3 loop is CASSPSGLQQETQYF.

The chain couples TRBV5-5 to TRBJ1-1. The CDR3 consists of 13 residues. The V gene's germline CDR1 is SGHKS and CDR2 YYEKEE (reference sequence). The CDR3: CTSSFSGNTEAFF.

V gene TRBV20-1 combines with J gene TRBJ2-3; as DNA is missing, the TRBD2 call by TCRdb cannot be tested. This CDR3 is 18 amino acids long. From germline, CDR1 is DFQATT and CDR2 SNEGSKA (reference sequence). Here the CDR3 reads CSAPPLGGRRGGTDTQYF.

The chain couples TRBV5-1 to TRBJ1-1; TCRdb names TRBD1, which stays unverified in the absence of DNA. The CDR3 spans 15 residues. CDR1 and CDR2 (germline): SGHRS, YFSETQ. The CDR3 spells CASSQTGSLNTEAFF.

V is TRBV29-1 and J is TRBJ1-4; TCRdb names TRBD1, which stays unverified in the absence of DNA. Per the germline V gene, CDR1 is SQVTM and CDR2 is ANQGSEA. CDR3 length: 12 residues. The CDR3 loop reads CSVDRAPGKLFF.

The V and J genes are TRBV11-3 and TRBJ1-4. Germline lookup yields CDR1 SGHNT and CDR2 YENEEA. CDR3 length: 22 amino acids. The CDR3 is CASSLGVFGAPGLLQLNEKLFF.

The chain combines TRBV11-1 with TRBJ2-7; TCRdb's assignment of TRBD1 cannot be checked, as there is no DNA. The V gene's germline CDR1 is SGHAT and CDR2 FQDESV (reference sequence). The CDR3 sequence is 18 residues long. The chain's CDR3 is CASSLAAGFAYSSYEQYF.

The V gene is TRBV7-9, the J gene TRBJ1-2; the TRBD1 assignment by TCRdb is unverifiable without DNA. The CDR3 loop spans 14 amino acids. The germline gives CDR1 SEHNR, CDR2 FQNEAQ (reference sequence). CDR3 sequence reads: CASRVGQGKRGYTF.

The chain links TRBV2 to TRBJ1-2; no DNA is available, so the TRBD1 call from TCRdb remains unchecked. Germline V gene sequence: CDR1 SNHLY, CDR2 FYNNEI. The length of the CDR3 is 12 residues. This chain's CDR3 is CASSYDRVGYTF.

The V and J genes are TRBV3-1 and TRBJ2-1; TCRdb's D call, TRBD2, is unchecked because there is no DNA. CDR1 is LGHDT and CDR2 is YNNKEL in the germline V gene (reference sequence). The CDR3 is 16 residues long. The CDR3 sequence: CASSQAGSGGYNEQFF.